The text below deals with one TCR beta chain. The source of the sample is a study of identical twins. TCRdb called the 5' RACE reads again in MiXCR, with one record for every CDR3 protein. Of approximately 190,000 distinct CDR3 sequences listed, about a sixth are singletons. This CDR3 is 15 amino acids long. CDR1 is DFQATT and CDR2 is SNEGSKA in the germline V gene (reference sequence). Trimming removed 6 bases from V and 6 bases from J, with 21 bases in between. The data were also submitted as part of a second study, on T cells expressing NK-cell markers. Per that study: The study sequenced eight donors, seven HCMV-seropositive and one seronegative.

V gene TRBV20-1 combines with J gene TRBJ2-1; perhaps D is TRBD1 or TRBD2 (5 bases each). Sample: CD8+ T cells sorted from blood. The receptor was derived from a young woman in good health. The CDR3 DNA reads TGCAGTGCCGACCCGGTGGGGGAAGAGAGCAATGAGCAGTTCTTC. This sequence encodes CSADPVGEESNEQFF.